This passage covers 21 T cell receptor beta chains from one sample sequenced in a study of cytomegalovirus exposure and HLA in healthy donors. The PCR made use of 60 Vbeta and 13 Jbeta primers. Here immunoSEQ multiplex PCR was the method, and the copy in TCRdb shows in-frame clones only, minus some. The sample records more than 150,000 clones, more than 75% being singletons. The sequenced sample consisted of PBMCs. Receptors originate from a girl under three years old in good health and CMV-seronegative.

V usage is TRBV12-5 and J usage is TRBJ2-6, with TRBD2 matching over 8 bases. Germline assignment: CDR1 LGHNT and CDR2 FRNRAP. The CDR3 is 20 residues long. V lost 4 bases, J lost 3 bases, and 17 bases stayed unmatched. CDR3 DNA: TGTGCTAGTGGTTGGACTGCACTACGGGGGGGGTCTATTGGGGCCAACGTCCTGACTTTC. The encoded protein is CASGWTALRGGSIGANVLTF.

J is TRBJ2-2 and V is TRBV5-5; D unresolved. Germline V gene lookup returns CDR1 SGHKS and CDR2 YYEKEE (reference sequence). The V end was cut by 4 bases, the J end by 6 bases, with 13 bases between. The CDR3 covers 14 residues. CDR3 protein: CASSVPDWPGELFF. CDR3 in DNA: TGTGCCAGCAGCGTCCCAGATTGGCCCGGGGAGCTGTTTTTT.

The CDR3 DNA is TGTGCCAGCAGTTACGGGGACAGGCGCTCCTACGAGCAGTACTTC. Translation gives CASSYGDRRSYEQYF. The V call is TRBV6-5, the J call TRBJ2-7; 8 positions agree with TRBD1. Germline assignment: CDR1 MNHEY and CDR2 SVGAGI. The junction had 3 bases not matched to a gene; V was cut back by 2 bases and J by 0 bases. The CDR3 runs 15 residues.

V and J are TRBV11-2 and TRBJ2-5; TRBD1 might be the D (6 bases). The last part of the DNA fits TRBJ2-7 better; the J call may be wrong. The V gene's germline CDR1 is SGHAT and CDR2 FQNNGV. This CDR3 contains 14 residues. The CDR3 DNA sequence: TGTGCCAGCAGCTTAGTGGACAGCCTTCTCGAGCAGTACTTC. Its translation: CASSLVDSLLEQYF.

The rearrangement joins TRBV28 to TRBJ2-3; tentatively, D is TRBD2 (6 bases). From germline, CDR1 is MDHEN and CDR2 SYDVKM. The V and J ends lost 6 bases and 7 bases respectively, with 11 bases between them. The CDR3 has 12 residues. CDR3 loop: CASRGTLNTQYF. The DNA of the CDR3 is TGTGCCAGCAGAGGGACTCTGAATACGCAGTATTTT. Based on the CDR3 plus reference TRBV28 and TRBJ2-3, the full variable domain is DVKVTQSSRYLVKRTGEKVFLECVQDMDHENMFWYRQDPGLGLRLIYFSYDVKMKEKGDIPEGYSVSREKKERFSLILESASTNQTSMYLCASRGTLNTQYFGPGTRLTVL.

Only one count was recorded for this clone. The rearrangement uses TRBV6-5 and TRBJ2-7; TRBD2 agrees at 8 bases. CDR3 length equals 14 residues. From germline, CDR1 is MNHEY and CDR2 SVGAGI. Trimming at V came to 2 bases and at J to 4 bases, leaving 4 bases not matched to a gene. CDR3: CASSYVAGLYEQYF. CDR3 nucleotide sequence: TGTGCCAGCAGTTACGTAGCGGGACTATACGAGCAGTACTTC.

The chain joins TRBV15 to TRBJ1-3; D call uncertain. CDR3 size: 15 residues. Germline lookup yields CDR1 LNHNV and CDR2 YYDKDF (reference sequence). V gave up 2 bases and J gave up 3 bases, with 11 bases separating them. CDR3 region: CATSRQAFGGNTIYF. Written as DNA, the CDR3 is TGTGCCACCAGCAGACAGGCTTTCGGTGGAAACACCATATATTTT.

V is TRBV29-1 and J is TRBJ1-2, with a tentative D call TRBD1 (6 bases). The CDR3 is 12 amino acids. Germline CDR1 SQVTM, CDR2 ANQGSEA. Trimming left V 4 bases short and J 8 bases short, with 14 bases between. In DNA, the CDR3 is TGCAGCGTTGGTCAGGGGCTTCAAGGCTACACCTTC. Translating gives CSVGQGLQGYTF. Together with reference TRBV29-1 and TRBJ1-2, the CDR3 gives the full variable domain: SAVISQKPSRDICQRGTSLTIQCQVDSQVTMMFWYRQQPGQSLTLIATANQGSEATYESGFVIDKFPISRPNLTFSTLTVSNMSPEDSSIYLCSVGQGLQGYTFGSGTRLTVV.

The chain recombines TRBV18 with TRBJ1-5, with 8 bases aligning to TRBD1. Germline CDR1 and CDR2: KGHSH and LQKENI. This CDR3 comprises 17 residues. The ends lost 5 bases at V and 0 bases at J; junction bases unmatched: 9. The CDR3 coding sequence is TGTGCCAGCTCAACAGGGACAGGAGATTATAGCAATCAGCCCCAGCATTTT. Protein: CASSTGTGDYSNQPQHF.

The rearrangement joins TRBV5-1 to TRBJ2-3; D possibly corresponds to TRBD2 (5 bases). The V end was cut by 2 bases, the J end by 2 bases, with 15 bases between. This CDR3 comprises 16 residues. Per germline, CDR1 SGHRS and CDR2 YFSETQ. The CDR3 is CASSFNPGLSTDTQYF. The CDR3 bases are TGCGCCAGCAGCTTCAACCCAGGACTCTCCACAGATACGCAGTATTTT. The full variable domain, its missing parts supplied by reference TRBV5-1 and TRBJ2-3, is KAGVTQTPRYLIKTRGQQVTLSCSPISGHRSVSWYQQTPGQGLQFLFEYFSETQRNKGNFPGRFSGRQFSNSRSEMNVSTLELGDSALYLCASSFNPGLSTDTQYFGPGTRLTVL.

This clone was seen a few times. For the CDR3, the DNA is TGTGCCAGCAGCCTCAGACTAGTTTTGGTTGAGCAGTTCTTC. Encoded protein: CASSLRLVLVEQFF. This chain uses TRBV4-2 with TRBJ2-1; the D gene is possibly TRBD2 (6 bases). Per germline, CDR1 LGHNA and CDR2 YNFKEQ. V shed 4 bases and J shed 9 bases, with 16 bases lying between them. This CDR3 comprises 14 residues.

The chain uses TRBV7-2 and TRBJ2-1; tentative D call: TRBD1 (8 bases). This CDR3 is 17 amino acids long. Trimming removed 4 bases from V and 2 bases from J, with 18 bases in between. Looked up from germline, CDR1 is SGHTA and CDR2 is FQGNSA. The CDR3 loop is CASSSFYRGGTYNEQFF. As DNA, the CDR3 is TGTGCCAGCAGCTCCTTCTACAGGGGGGGGACCTACAATGAGCAGTTCTTC.

The gene calls are TRBV5-4 and TRBJ2-7, with 7 positions matching TRBD1. Germline values: CDR1 SGHNT, CDR2 YYREEE (reference sequence). The V and J ends lost 0 bases and 1 base, in that order; junction bases with no gene match: 4. The CDR3 loop spans 15 amino acids. The CDR3 reads CASSLGRGKSYEQYF. The CDR3 DNA follows: TGTGCCAGCAGCTTGGGCAGGGGGAAGTCCTACGAGCAGTACTTC.

The gene calls are TRBV5-1 and TRBJ1-2; 8 bases align to TRBD1. Germline V gene data show CDR1 as SGHRS and CDR2 as YFSETQ. The CDR3 is made up of 15 amino acids. V lost 0 bases and J lost 7; bases outside the gene matches: 8. The CDR3 DNA follows: TGCGCCAGCAGCTTGGGGGCAGGGGGCCTCTTTGGCTACACCTTC. Amino acid sequence: CASSLGAGGLFGYTF.

This sequence joins TRBV19 and TRBJ2-5; D ambiguous. V lost 3 bases and J lost 2, with 4 bases in between. The germline V gene has CDR1 LNHDA and CDR2 SQIVND (reference sequence). The CDR3 loop spans 12 amino acids. CDR3 region: CASSISQETQYF. CDR3 in DNA: TGTGCCAGTAGTATTAGTCAAGAGACCCAGTACTTC.

In DNA, the CDR3 is TGTGCCAGCAGTGGGACTAGCGGGTGGCTTTTGCAGTACTTC. Amino acids: CASSGTSGWLLQYF. The rearrangement links TRBV6-5 to TRBJ2-7; 12 nucleotides align to TRBD2. Germline CDR1 MNHEY, CDR2 SVGAGI. The CDR3 is made up of 14 amino acids. The junction had 8 bases not matched to a gene; V was cut back by 5 bases and J by 9 bases.

The V and J genes are TRBV7-2 and TRBJ2-5; no firm D call. The V and J ends lost 1 base and 2 bases respectively, with 8 bases between them. CDR3 size: 14 residues. From germline, CDR1 is SGHTA and CDR2 FQGNSA. The CDR3 sequence: CASSLVGQQETQYF. CDR3 bases: TGTGCCAGCAGCTTAGTTGGGCAGCAAGAGACCCAGTACTTC.

V gene TRBV30 combines with J gene TRBJ1-2; possible D gene TRBD1, 5 bases. The CDR3 contains 11 residues. CDR1 is GTSNPN, CDR2 SVGIG, per germline (reference sequence). The V end was cut by 5 bases, the J end by 1 base, with 5 bases between. The CDR3 DNA is TGTGCCTGGGGACATAACTATGGCTACACCTTC. It translates to CAWGHNYGYTF.

The chain links TRBV5-6 to TRBJ2-3; TRBD2 matches at 9 bases. CDR3 length equals 16 residues. With V trimmed by 5 bases and J by 2 bases, 9 bases remained unmatched. Germline CDR1 is SGHDT and CDR2 is YYEEEE. CDR3 loop: CASSQTSGYSTDTQYF. DNA for the CDR3: TGTGCCAGCAGTCAGACTAGCGGCTACTCCACAGATACGCAGTATTTT.

CDR3 sequence reads: CAISVEGEAYNEQFF. In DNA form, the CDR3 reads TGTGCCATCAGTGTAGAGGGGGAAGCCTACAATGAGCAGTTCTTC. The genes are TRBV10-3 and TRBJ2-1; D may be TRBD1 (6 bases). Trimming cost V 4 bases and J 2 bases, with 12 bases left between them. Germline loops: CDR1 ENHRY, CDR2 SYGVKD. The CDR3 is made up of 15 amino acids.

This chain joins TRBV11-2 and TRBJ1-1; 7 positions match TRBD1. CDR1 and CDR2 (germline): SGHAT, FQNNGV. This CDR3 contains 15 residues. V gave up 3 bases and J gave up 1 base; unmatched junction bases: 5. CDR3 sequence: CASSFDRAANTEAFF. CDR3 coding DNA: TGTGCCAGCAGCTTTGACAGGGCCGCGAACACTGAAGCTTTCTTT.